This TCR beta chain was obtained from a study of TIL therapy for anti-PD-1-resistant metastatic lung cancer. Time point defined: pre-treatment sample, taken before nivolumab and TIL therapy. Pleural nodules or supraclavicular lymph nodes made up most of the excised metastases sampled. This was the immunoSEQ v3 assay. Profiling relied on immunoSEQ multiplex PCR, and the TCRdb table lists in-frame clones only, not all of them. The sample shows approximately 95,000 clones, approximately 65% of them seen only once. CDR1 and CDR2 (germline): LNHDA, SQIVND (reference sequence). CDR3 length equals 13 residues. The V and J ends lost 5 bases and 0 bases respectively, with 8 bases between them.

This chain uses TRBV19 with TRBJ2-7; no firm D call. The clonotype was recovered from a person aged 25 to 80 with non-small cell lung cancer. Sequenced material: tumor tissue, taken at baseline. The CDR3 protein is CASSGPDSYEQYF. The CDR3 DNA reads TGTGCCAGTAGTGGTCCGGACTCCTACGAGCAGTACTTC.